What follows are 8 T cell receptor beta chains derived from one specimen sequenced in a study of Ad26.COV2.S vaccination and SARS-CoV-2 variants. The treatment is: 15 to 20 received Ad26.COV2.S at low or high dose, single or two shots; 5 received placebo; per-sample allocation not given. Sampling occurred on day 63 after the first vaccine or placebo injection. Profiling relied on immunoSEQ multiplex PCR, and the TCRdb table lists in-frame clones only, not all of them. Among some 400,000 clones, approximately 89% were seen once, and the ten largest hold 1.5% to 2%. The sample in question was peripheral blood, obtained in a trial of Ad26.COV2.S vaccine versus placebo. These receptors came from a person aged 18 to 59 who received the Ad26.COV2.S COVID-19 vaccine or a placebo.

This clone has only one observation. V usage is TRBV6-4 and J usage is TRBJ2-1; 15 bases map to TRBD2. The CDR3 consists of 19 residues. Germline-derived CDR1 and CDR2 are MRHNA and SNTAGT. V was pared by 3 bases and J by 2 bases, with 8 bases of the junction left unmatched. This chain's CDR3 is CASSEQGLAGGVPYNEQFF. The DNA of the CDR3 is TGTGCCAGCAGTGAGCAGGGACTAGCGGGAGGTGTCCCCTACAATGAGCAGTTCTTC.

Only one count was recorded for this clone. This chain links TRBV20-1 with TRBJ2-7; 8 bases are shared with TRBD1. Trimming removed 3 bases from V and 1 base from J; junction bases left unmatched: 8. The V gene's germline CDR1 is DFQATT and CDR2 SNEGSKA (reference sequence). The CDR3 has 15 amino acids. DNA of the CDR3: TGCAGTGCTAGTTCAGGGACAGGCCTTTCCTACGAGCAGTACTTC. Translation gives CSASSGTGLSYEQYF.

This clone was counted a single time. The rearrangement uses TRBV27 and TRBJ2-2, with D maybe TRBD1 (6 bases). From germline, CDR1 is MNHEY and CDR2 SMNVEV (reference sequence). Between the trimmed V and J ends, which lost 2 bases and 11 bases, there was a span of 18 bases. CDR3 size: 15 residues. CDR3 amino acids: CASSLGWQGRPELFF. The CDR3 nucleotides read TGTGCCAGCAGTTTAGGGTGGCAGGGGCGACCTGAGCTGTTTTTT.

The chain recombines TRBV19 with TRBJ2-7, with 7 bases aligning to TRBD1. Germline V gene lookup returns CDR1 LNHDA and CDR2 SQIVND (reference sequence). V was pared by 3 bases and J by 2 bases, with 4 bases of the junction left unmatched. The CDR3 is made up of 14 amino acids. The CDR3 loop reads CASSMGQLTYEQYF. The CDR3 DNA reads TGTGCCAGTAGTATGGGACAGTTGACCTACGAGCAGTACTTC. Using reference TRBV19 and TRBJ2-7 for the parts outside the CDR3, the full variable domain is DGGITQSPKYLFRKEGQNVTLSCEQNLNHDAMYWYRQDPGQGLRLIYYSQIVNDFQKGDIAEGYSVSREKKESFPLTVTSAQKNPTAFYLCASSMGQLTYEQYFGPGTRLTVT.

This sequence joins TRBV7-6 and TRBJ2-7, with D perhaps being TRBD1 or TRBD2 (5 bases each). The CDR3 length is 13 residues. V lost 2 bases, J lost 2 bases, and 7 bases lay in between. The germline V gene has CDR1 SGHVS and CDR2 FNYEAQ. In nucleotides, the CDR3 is TGTGCCAGCAGCTTACAGGGACCCTACGAGCAGTACTTC. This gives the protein CASSLQGPYEQYF.

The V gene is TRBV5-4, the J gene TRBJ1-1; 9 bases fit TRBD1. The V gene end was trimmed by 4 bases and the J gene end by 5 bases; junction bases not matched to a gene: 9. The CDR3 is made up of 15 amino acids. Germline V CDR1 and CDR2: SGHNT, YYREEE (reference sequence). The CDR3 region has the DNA TGTGCCAGCAGCGCGCCTACAGGGGGCGGAACTGAAGCTTTCTTT. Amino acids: CASSAPTGGGTEAFF.

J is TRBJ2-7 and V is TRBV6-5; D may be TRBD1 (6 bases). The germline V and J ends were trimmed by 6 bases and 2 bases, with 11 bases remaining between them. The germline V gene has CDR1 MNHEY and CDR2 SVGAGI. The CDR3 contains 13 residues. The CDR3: CASSGTPAYEQYF. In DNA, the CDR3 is TGTGCCAGCAGCGGGACACCTGCCTACGAGCAGTACTTC.

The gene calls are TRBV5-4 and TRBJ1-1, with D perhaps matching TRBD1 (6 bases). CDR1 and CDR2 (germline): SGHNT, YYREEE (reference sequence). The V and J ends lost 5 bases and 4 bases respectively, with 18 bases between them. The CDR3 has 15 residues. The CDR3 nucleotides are TGTGCCAGCAGTACAACGCCAGGGGACCCCACTGAAGCTTTCTTT. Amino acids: CASSTTPGDPTEAFF.